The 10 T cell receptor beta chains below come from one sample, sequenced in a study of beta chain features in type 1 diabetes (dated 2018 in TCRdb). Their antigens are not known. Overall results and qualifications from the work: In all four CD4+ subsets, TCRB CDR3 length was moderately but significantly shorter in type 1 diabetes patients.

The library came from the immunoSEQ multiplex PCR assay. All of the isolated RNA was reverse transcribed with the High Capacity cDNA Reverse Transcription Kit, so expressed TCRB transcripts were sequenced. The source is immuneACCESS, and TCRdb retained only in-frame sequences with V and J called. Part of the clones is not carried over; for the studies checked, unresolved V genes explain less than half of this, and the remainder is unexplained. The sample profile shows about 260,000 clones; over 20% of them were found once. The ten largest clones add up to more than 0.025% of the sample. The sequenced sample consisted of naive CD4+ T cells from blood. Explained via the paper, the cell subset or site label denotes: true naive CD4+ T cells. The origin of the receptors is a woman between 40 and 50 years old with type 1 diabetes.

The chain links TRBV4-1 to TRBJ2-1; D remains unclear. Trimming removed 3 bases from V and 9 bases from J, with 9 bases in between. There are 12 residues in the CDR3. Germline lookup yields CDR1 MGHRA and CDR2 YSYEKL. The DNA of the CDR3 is TGCGCCAGCAGCCATCCTAGAGGTGAGCAGTTCTTC. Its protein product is CASSHPRGEQFF.

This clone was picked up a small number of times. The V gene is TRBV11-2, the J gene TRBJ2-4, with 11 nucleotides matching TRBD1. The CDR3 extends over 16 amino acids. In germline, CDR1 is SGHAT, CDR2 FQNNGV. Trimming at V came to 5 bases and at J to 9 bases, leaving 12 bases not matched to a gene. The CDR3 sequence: CASSRGQGAFRTIQYF. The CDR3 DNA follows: TGTGCCAGCAGCCGCGGACAGGGGGCCTTCAGGACCATTCAGTACTTC.

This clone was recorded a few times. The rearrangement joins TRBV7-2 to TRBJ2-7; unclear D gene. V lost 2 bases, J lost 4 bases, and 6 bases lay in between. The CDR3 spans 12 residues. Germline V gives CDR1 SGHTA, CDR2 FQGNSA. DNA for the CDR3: TGTGCCAGCAGCTTAAGCTTTTACGAGCAGTACTTC. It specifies CASSLSFYEQYF. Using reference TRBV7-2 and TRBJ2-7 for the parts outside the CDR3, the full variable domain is GAGVSQSPSNKVTEKGKDVELRCDPISGHTALYWYRQSLGQGLEFLIYFQGNSAPDKSGLPSDRFSAERTGGSVSTLTIQRTQQEDSAVYLCASSLSFYEQYFGPGTRLTVT.

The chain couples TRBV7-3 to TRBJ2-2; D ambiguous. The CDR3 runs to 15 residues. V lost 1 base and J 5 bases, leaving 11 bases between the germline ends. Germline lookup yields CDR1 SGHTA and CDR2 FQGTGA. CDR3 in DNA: TGTGCCAGCAGCTTAATTGTCAGTTCAACCGGGGAGCTGTTTTTT. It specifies CASSLIVSSTGELFF.

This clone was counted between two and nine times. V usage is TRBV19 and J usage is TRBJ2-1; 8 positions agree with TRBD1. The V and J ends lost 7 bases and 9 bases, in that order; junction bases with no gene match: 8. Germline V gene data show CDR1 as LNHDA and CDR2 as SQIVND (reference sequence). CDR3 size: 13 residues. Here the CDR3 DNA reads TGTGCCAGTACCTACCGGGACAGGCTTGAGCAGTTCTTC. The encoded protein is CASTYRDRLEQFF. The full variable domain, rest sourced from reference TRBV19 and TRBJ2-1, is DGGITQSPKYLFRKEGQNVTLSCEQNLNHDAMYWYRQDPGQGLRLIYYSQIVNDFQKGDIAEGYSVSREKKESFPLTVTSAQKNPTAFYLCASTYRDRLEQFFGPGTRLTVL.

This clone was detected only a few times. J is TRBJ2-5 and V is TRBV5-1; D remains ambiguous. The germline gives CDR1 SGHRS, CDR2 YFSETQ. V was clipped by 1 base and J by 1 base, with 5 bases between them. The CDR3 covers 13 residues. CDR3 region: CASSLYSQETQYF. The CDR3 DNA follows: TGCGCCAGCAGCTTGTACAGCCAAGAGACCCAGTACTTC.

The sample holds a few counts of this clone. The CDR3 bases are TGTGCCAGCAGCCAAGAGGGAGCCGCGCAGTACTTC. This translates into CASSQEGAAQYF. This rearrangement joins TRBV14 to TRBJ2-7; TRBD2 might be the D (5 bases). The CDR3 spans 12 residues. With 0 bases removed from V and 9 bases from J, the gap between germline ends came to 9 bases. Germline CDR1 SGHDN, CDR2 FVKESK.

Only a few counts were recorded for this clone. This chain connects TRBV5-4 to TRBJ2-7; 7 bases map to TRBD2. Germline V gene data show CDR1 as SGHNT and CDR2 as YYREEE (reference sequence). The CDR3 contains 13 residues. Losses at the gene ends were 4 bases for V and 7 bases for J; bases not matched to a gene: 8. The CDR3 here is CASSRVKAGEQYF. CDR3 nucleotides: TGTGCCAGCAGCCGCGTGAAAGCGGGGGAGCAGTACTTC.

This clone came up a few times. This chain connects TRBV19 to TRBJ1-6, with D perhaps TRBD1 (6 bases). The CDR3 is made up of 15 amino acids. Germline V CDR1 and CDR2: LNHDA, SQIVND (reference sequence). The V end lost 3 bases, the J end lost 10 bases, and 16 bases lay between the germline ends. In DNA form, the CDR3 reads TGTGCCAGTAGTATGATCTCAGGGGCGGGCTCACCCCTCCACTTT. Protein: CASSMISGAGSPLHF.

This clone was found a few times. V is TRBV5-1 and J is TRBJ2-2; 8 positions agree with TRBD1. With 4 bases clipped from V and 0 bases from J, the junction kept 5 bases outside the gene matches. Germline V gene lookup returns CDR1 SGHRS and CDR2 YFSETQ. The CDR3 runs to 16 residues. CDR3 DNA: TGCGCCAGCAGCCTCCGACAGGGGACGAACACCGGGGAGCTGTTTTTT. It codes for CASSLRQGTNTGELFF.